Presented here are 24 T cell receptor beta chains from one specimen sequenced in a study of graft-versus-host responses after intestinal transplantation. Profiling relied on immunoSEQ multiplex PCR, and the TCRdb table lists in-frame clones only, not all of them. Of about 20,000 clones listed, roughly 40% were seen once; the top ten hold around 1%. Sequenced material: alloreactive CD4+ T cells from a mixed lymphocyte reaction culture, taken before intestinal transplant. The sample's subset: CFSE-low proliferating T cells sorted from approximately 6-day pre-transplant mixed lymphocyte reaction (GvH or HvG direction). The receptors here all came from a human patient who received an intestinal transplant.

This clone has just a few counts. The chain joins TRBV2 to TRBJ2-7; D is perhaps TRBD1 or TRBD2 (5 bases each). The CDR3 length is 13 residues. The germline V gene has CDR1 SNHLY and CDR2 FYNNEI. V shed 6 bases and J shed 3 bases, with 12 bases lying between them. CDR3 region: CASSAGRSYEQYF. The CDR3 nucleotides read TGTGCCAGCAGCGCAGGGAGAAGCTACGAGCAGTACTTC.

A few counts support this clone. V usage is TRBV4-2 and J usage is TRBJ2-1, with 8 bases aligning to TRBD2. J gave up 7 bases and V 1 base, and 12 bases lay outside the gene matches. Germline V CDR1 and CDR2: LGHNA, YNFKEQ. The CDR3 runs to 17 residues. The CDR3 spells CASSQVARIAGFNEQFF. The CDR3 bases are TGTGCCAGCAGCCAAGTGGCCAGAATAGCGGGGTTTAATGAGCAGTTCTTC.

J is TRBJ1-2 and V is TRBV19; TRBD1 might be the D (5 bases). Trimming cost V 7 bases and J 5 bases, with 14 bases left between them. The CDR3 sequence is 13 residues long. Germline lookup yields CDR1 LNHDA and CDR2 SQIVND (reference sequence). The CDR3 DNA sequence: TGTGCCAGTAACCGGGACGGACTGTATGGCTACACCTTC. The encoded protein is CASNRDGLYGYTF.

This clone turned up a few times. This chain links TRBV14 with TRBJ2-3; unclear D gene. Trimming stripped 5 bases from V and 10 bases from J, with 22 bases between. The germline gives CDR1 SGHDN, CDR2 FVKESK. CDR3 length equals 15 residues. The CDR3: CASSKINRLVGAQYF. The CDR3 DNA sequence: TGTGCCAGCAGCAAGATAAATCGACTCGTTGGTGCGCAGTATTTT. The full variable domain, rest sourced from reference TRBV14 and TRBJ2-3, is EAGVTQFPSHSVIEKGQTVTLRCDPISGHDNLYWYRRVMGKEIKFLLHFVKESKQDESGMPNNRFLAERTGGTYSTLKVQPAELEDSGVYFCASSKINRLVGAQYFGPGTRLTVL.

The table lists this clone with a few counts. This sequence joins TRBV19 and TRBJ1-2; TRBD1 is a possible D gene (6 bases). Per germline, CDR1 LNHDA and CDR2 SQIVND (reference sequence). This CDR3 is built from 16 residues. V shed 1 base and J shed 4 bases, with 16 bases lying between them. For the CDR3, the DNA is TGTGCCAGTAGTATAGTACTATCAACAGGGTCCTATGGCTACACCTTC. Protein: CASSIVLSTGSYGYTF.

This clone was seen more than once but under ten times. This chain joins TRBV19 and TRBJ2-1; weak D call: TRBD1 (6 bases). V was pared by 3 bases and J by 4 bases, with 13 bases between. Germline CDR1 and CDR2: LNHDA and SQIVND (reference sequence). The CDR3 has 15 residues. The CDR3 protein is CASSILERGYNEQFF. DNA of the CDR3: TGTGCCAGTAGTATTCTGGAGAGGGGGTACAATGAGCAGTTCTTC.

This clone appeared a few times. The chain carries TRBV21-1 and TRBJ2-1; the table's TRBD2 call for D was not verified on the DNA. TRBV21-1 is reported as a pseudogene. The CDR3 totals 13 residues. The CDR3 sequence: CASSTGRGYEQFF. As DNA, the CDR3 is TGTGCCAGCAGCACGGGGCGGGGGTATGAGCAGTTCTTC.

The rearrangement links TRBV5-1 to TRBJ2-3; D is undetermined. Germline CDR1 and CDR2: SGHRS and YFSETQ. CDR3 length equals 13 residues. The ends were cut back, 4 bases at V and 2 bases at J, with 8 bases in the middle. CDR3 in DNA: TGCGCCAGCAGCGGGCAGGCCACAGATACGCAGTATTTT. Translating it yields CASSGQATDTQYF.

The chain combines TRBV12-1 with TRBJ1-1. TRBV12-1 is a known pseudogene. CDR3 length: 19 amino acids. CDR3 sequence: CASSPGGPANQEHSSEAFF. The CDR3 DNA reads TGTGCCAGCAGCCCGGGGGGGCCAGCCAACCAGGAACACTCGTCTGAAGCTTTCTTT.

This clone was counted between two and nine times. The chain couples TRBV9 to TRBJ1-3, with D maybe TRBD1 (5 bases). The V gene lost 0 bases and the J gene lost 1 base, with 14 bases spanning the gap. The germline V gene has CDR1 SGDLS and CDR2 YYNGEE. This CDR3 has 17 amino acids. CDR3 DNA: TGTGCCAGCAGCGTAGCAGGTTGGGGACCTTCTGGAAACACCATATATTTT. Amino acid sequence: CASSVAGWGPSGNTIYF.

This clone appeared a few times. The rearrangement joins TRBV19 to TRBJ2-1; D may be TRBD2 (6 bases). Trimming left V 6 bases short and J 0 bases short, with 9 bases between. This CDR3 region has 14 residues. The germline gives CDR1 LNHDA, CDR2 SQIVND (reference sequence). The CDR3 loop reads CASRAGYSYNEQFF. DNA for the CDR3: TGTGCCAGTAGGGCGGGATACTCCTACAATGAGCAGTTCTTC.

CDR3 region: CASSPGPRWKFF. DNA for the CDR3: TGTGCCAGCAGTCCAGGGCCCCGATGGAAGTTCTTC. The chain combines TRBV6-1 with TRBJ2-1; TRBD1 might be the D (5 bases). Trimming pared 5 bases from V and 14 bases from J, leaving 16 bases between. Germline V gene data show CDR1 as MNHNS and CDR2 as SASEGT. There are 12 residues in the CDR3.

The V call is TRBV29-1, the J call TRBJ1-5; 10 bases align to TRBD1. Germline V lookup: CDR1 SQVTM, CDR2 ANQGSEA. The junction had 7 bases not matched to a gene; V was cut back by 2 bases and J by 0 bases. The length of the CDR3 is 17 residues. The chain's CDR3 is CSVENKRTGGSNQPQHF. The CDR3 DNA reads TGCAGCGTTGAAAACAAGAGGACAGGGGGTAGCAATCAGCCCCAGCATTTT.

CDR3 amino acids: CASSVGNWRGHHNEQFF. DNA for the CDR3: TGTGCCAGCAGCGTAGGGAATTGGAGGGGCCACCACAATGAGCAGTTCTTC. The genes are TRBV9 and TRBJ2-1; TRBD2 might be the D (6 bases). From germline, CDR1 is SGDLS and CDR2 YYNGEE. The CDR3 covers 17 residues. With 0 bases removed from V and 5 bases from J, the gap between germline ends came to 18 bases.

The chain couples TRBV11-2 to TRBJ1-2; 8 nucleotides align to TRBD1. The CDR3 has 15 amino acids. Germline CDR1 is SGHAT and CDR2 is FQNNGV. The junction had 9 bases not matched to a gene; V was cut back by 4 bases and J by 5 bases. DNA of the CDR3: TGTGCCAGCAGCTCGCCTCGGAGGACAGGGTATGGCTACACCTTC. Protein: CASSSPRRTGYGYTF.

This clone occurred a few times. Here the CDR3 reads CATSRDHSGNTIYF. The CDR3, as DNA: TGTGCCACCAGCAGAGACCACTCTGGAAACACCATATATTTT. The chain carries TRBV15 and TRBJ1-3, with no clear D. There are 14 residues in the CDR3. Trimming stripped 0 bases from V and 0 bases from J, with 3 bases between. CDR1 and CDR2 from the germline V gene are LNHNV and YYDKDF (reference sequence).

By proportion, this clone is medium-sized (0.01 to 0.1%). This chain uses TRBV4-1 with TRBJ1-2, with TRBD1 identical over 10 bases. The CDR3 extends over 14 amino acids. V was clipped by 1 base and J by 8 bases; unmatched bases: 4. Per germline, CDR1 MGHRA and CDR2 YSYEKL. CDR3 DNA: TGCGCCAGCAGCCAAGGGGACAGGGGCTACGGCTACACCTTC. This encodes CASSQGDRGYGYTF.

CDR3 amino acids: CASSQLAGDNEQFF. CDR3 bases: TGTGCCAGCAGCCAACTAGCGGGGGACAATGAGCAGTTCTTC. The chain recombines TRBV11-3 with TRBJ2-1; TRBD2 matches 11 bases. The CDR3 contains 14 residues. V gave up 5 bases and J gave up 5 bases; unmatched junction bases: 2. CDR1 SGHNT and CDR2 YENEEA come from the germline V gene. The full variable domain, in which reference TRBV11-3 and TRBJ2-1 provide the parts outside the CDR3, is EAGVVQSPRYKIIEKKQPVAFWCNPISGHNTLYWYLQNLGQGPELLIRYENEEAVDDSQLPKDRFSAERLKGVDSTLKIQPAELGDSAVYLCASSQLAGDNEQFFGPGTRLTVL.

This clone has more than one count but fewer than ten. The chain couples TRBV5-3 to TRBJ2-7; 7 bases map to TRBD1. TRBV5-3 carries the ORF label, with uncertain function. With 1 base clipped from V and 3 bases from J, the junction kept 4 bases outside the gene matches. The CDR3 is 14 amino acids. In nucleotides, the CDR3 is TGTGCCAGAAGCTTGAGACAGGGAGTCTACGAGCAGTACTTC. Amino acids: CARSLRQGVYEQYF.

The chain couples TRBV5-4 to TRBJ2-1; D call uncertain. Germline V gene data show CDR1 as SGHNT and CDR2 as YYREEE (reference sequence). The CDR3 is 16 residues long. The V end was cut by 0 bases, the J end by 4 bases, with 14 bases between. The CDR3 bases are TGTGCCAGCAGCTTGGCCGGTAGTCGGGTATACAATGAGCAGTTCTTC. Translation: CASSLAGSRVYNEQFF.

This rearrangement joins TRBV11-2 to TRBJ1-5, with 7 bases aligning to TRBD1. This CDR3 contains 15 residues. Germline V gene data show CDR1 as SGHAT and CDR2 as FQNNGV. V trimming: 1 base; J trimming: 4 bases; junction bases outside the gene matches: 4. CDR3 sequence reads: CASSLGDSWNQPQHF. The CDR3 bases are TGTGCCAGCAGCTTAGGGGACAGTTGGAATCAGCCCCAGCATTTT.

The gene calls are TRBV2 and TRBJ2-7, with no clear D. CDR1 and CDR2 (germline): SNHLY, FYNNEI. This CDR3 has 14 amino acids. The V end was cut by 7 bases, the J end by 1 base, with 14 bases between. The CDR3 DNA reads TGTGCCAGCATGTGGGTGATCGATTCCTACGAGCAGTACTTC. Translated: CASMWVIDSYEQYF.

This clone was detected only once. The chain is built from TRBV7-2 and TRBJ2-1; maybe TRBD2 (6 bases). The CDR3 runs 19 residues. The germline CDR1 and CDR2 sequences are SGHTA and FQGNSA. Trimming pared 1 base from V and 4 bases from J, leaving 23 bases between. CDR3 protein: CASSLVSGASDTRYNEQFF. The CDR3 DNA reads as TGTGCCAGCAGCTTAGTTTCCGGCGCTAGCGATACGAGATACAATGAGCAGTTCTTC.

V and J are TRBV27 and TRBJ2-7; a weak D match, TRBD1 (6 bases). Germline CDR1 is MNHEY and CDR2 is SMNVEV (reference sequence). V lost 5 bases to trimming and J lost 0 bases, with 14 bases between them. CDR3 length equals 15 residues. CDR3 nucleotides: TGTGCCAGCAGTGCAGGGGCCCTAAGCTCCTACGAGCAGTACTTC. Amino acids: CASSAGALSSYEQYF.